The 21 T cell receptor beta chains in this list originate from one sample, sequenced in a study of T-cell memory formation after mild COVID-19. Via MiXCR, TCRdb re-called the 5' RACE reads, giving one row per CDR3 protein. The table has under 400,000 distinct CDR3 sequences, around 21% seen once; the top ten hold roughly an eighth. What was sequenced was PBMCs or a T cell subset sorted from them (not recorded which). These receptors came from an adult woman who had mild COVID-19 (a few samples of this study predate the infection). Cell type and time point are not known.

The gene calls are TRBV7-6 and TRBJ1-1; 8 bases agree with TRBD1. The J segment lost 4 bases and the V segment lost 2 bases, leaving 6 bases of the junction unmatched. The germline V gene has CDR1 SGHVS and CDR2 FNYEAQ. The CDR3 sequence is 15 residues long. The DNA for the CDR3 is TGTGCCAGCAGCTTATGGACAGGGTCGAGCACTGAAGCTTTCTTT. It encodes CASSLWTGSSTEAFF.

The J gene is TRBJ1-5, the V gene TRBV5-1; D is unclear. CDR3 length: 15 amino acids. Trimming took off 5 bases at V and 3 bases at J, with 15 bases between the two ends. Germline V gives CDR1 SGHRS, CDR2 YFSETQ. The CDR3: CASRKGDQSNQPQHF. The CDR3 region has the DNA TGCGCCAGCAGAAAGGGAGACCAGTCCAATCAGCCCCAGCATTTT. Using reference TRBV5-1 and TRBJ1-5 for the parts outside the CDR3, the full variable domain is KAGVTQTPRYLIKTRGQQVTLSCSPISGHRSVSWYQQTPGQGLQFLFEYFSETQRNKGNFPGRFSGRQFSNSRSEMNVSTLELGDSALYLCASRKGDQSNQPQHFGDGTRLSIL.

This chain connects TRBV7-9 to TRBJ2-4, with D uncertain. Germline V lookup: CDR1 SEHNR, CDR2 FQNEAQ (reference sequence). Trimming cost V 1 base and J 0 bases, with 7 bases left between them. There are 15 residues in the CDR3. CDR3 residues: CASSLDSVAKNIQYF. Here the CDR3 DNA reads TGTGCCAGCAGCTTAGACTCGGTAGCCAAAAACATTCAGTACTTC. Drawing the rest from reference TRBV7-9 and TRBJ2-4, the complete variable domain is DTGVSQNPRHKITKRGQNVTFRCDPISEHNRLYWYRQTLGQGPEFLTYFQNEAQLEKSRLLSDRFSAERPKGSFSTLEIQRTEQGDSAMYLCASSLDSVAKNIQYFGAGTRLSVL.

This clonotype turned up a few times. CDR3 bases: TGTGCCAGCTCACCCCGCTATCTCTCCTACAATGAGCAGTTCTTC. This translates into CASSPRYLSYNEQFF. The chain is built from TRBV7-6 and TRBJ2-1, with D unclear. The germline gives CDR1 SGHVS, CDR2 FNYEAQ. V was pared by 8 bases and J by 0 bases, with 14 bases between. The CDR3 runs to 15 residues.

The chain is built from TRBV5-1 and TRBJ2-3, with D unresolved. Germline V lookup: CDR1 SGHRS, CDR2 YFSETQ. Trimming stripped 1 base from V and 5 bases from J, with 8 bases between. This CDR3 contains 13 residues. The CDR3 reads CASSLRSKDTQYF. Here the CDR3 DNA reads TGCGCCAGCAGCTTGCGGTCAAAAGATACGCAGTATTTT.

This rearrangement joins TRBV20-1 to TRBJ2-3, with TRBD2 matching 10 bases. This CDR3 spans 16 amino acids. The V segment lost 3 bases and the J segment 4 bases; nucleotides outside the gene matches: 10. From germline, CDR1 is DFQATT and CDR2 SNEGSKA (reference sequence). The CDR3: CSASGIAGGISDTQYF. CDR3 DNA sequence: TGCAGTGCTAGTGGGATAGCGGGAGGAATATCAGATACGCAGTATTTT.

This clonotype was found a few times. The rearrangement uses TRBV5-6 and TRBJ2-1; 15 bases are shared with TRBD2. CDR1 and CDR2 from the germline V gene are SGHDT and YYEEEE. The CDR3 loop spans 18 amino acids. V lost 2 bases, J lost 3 bases, and 6 bases stayed unmatched. Here the CDR3 reads CASSFGLAGGPSYNEQFF. The CDR3 nucleotides are TGTGCCAGCAGCTTTGGACTAGCGGGGGGGCCGAGCTACAATGAGCAGTTCTTC.

The chain is built from TRBV11-2 and TRBJ2-3; 7 bases agree with TRBD2. The J segment lost 6 bases and the V segment lost 3 bases, leaving 6 bases of the junction unmatched. The germline V gene encodes CDR1 SGHAT and CDR2 FQNNGV. The CDR3 length is 14 residues. The CDR3 reads CASSFGRLYDTQYF. CDR3 DNA: TGTGCCAGCAGCTTCGGGAGGTTATATGATACGCAGTATTTT.

This chain connects TRBV12-3 or TRBV12-4 to TRBJ1-1; D unresolved. V dropped 8 bases and J dropped 2 bases, with 12 bases sitting between them. The CDR3 spans 13 residues. This CDR3 is CASGIQSNTEAFF. Here the CDR3 DNA reads TGTGCCAGCGGAATCCAGTCCAACACTGAAGCTTTCTTT.

The chain recombines TRBV6-2 or TRBV6-3 with TRBJ2-7, with D possibly being TRBD2 (5 bases). The V end was cut by 0 bases, the J end by 4 bases, with 10 bases between. This CDR3 has 14 amino acids. Germline values: CDR1 MNHEY, CDR2 SVGEGT. The CDR3 region has the DNA TGTGCCAGCAGTTACTCGAATAGGGAGTACGAGCAGTACTTC. Its translation is CASSYSNREYEQYF.

This rearrangement joins TRBV29-1 to TRBJ2-3; D remains unclear. From germline, CDR1 is SQVTM and CDR2 ANQGSEA. The CDR3 is 11 residues long. Trimming pared 0 bases from V and 7 bases from J, leaving 5 bases between. CDR3 coding DNA: TGCAGCGTTGAAGAGGGTAATACGCAGTATTTT. Protein product: CSVEEGNTQYF.

The gene calls are TRBV2 and TRBJ2-2; D remains unclear. The CDR3 runs 15 residues. CDR1 and CDR2 (germline): SNHLY, FYNNEI. The V end lost 1 base, the J end lost 5 bases, and 11 bases lay between the germline ends. Written as DNA, the CDR3 is TGTGCCAGCAGTGAAGGGGCACTTCCTACCGGGGAGCTGTTTTTT. Translating it yields CASSEGALPTGELFF.

V usage is TRBV20-1 and J usage is TRBJ2-3, with D possibly being TRBD1 (6 bases). Germline V lookup: CDR1 DFQATT, CDR2 SNEGSKA (reference sequence). Trimming removed 6 bases at V and 5 bases at J, with 21 bases between. The CDR3 sequence is 15 residues long. The CDR3 loop reads CSAYGGLLAGDTQYF. As DNA, the CDR3 is TGCAGTGCCTATGGGGGCCTCCTGGCGGGAGATACGCAGTATTTT.

This clonotype turned up a few times. V and J are TRBV12-3 or TRBV12-4 and TRBJ2-7; TRBD2 aligns across 12 bases. This CDR3 spans 16 amino acids. With 6 bases clipped from V and 4 bases from J, the junction kept 10 bases outside the gene matches. CDR3 amino acids: CASSPRTSGTIYEQYF. In DNA form, the CDR3 reads TGTGCCAGCAGCCCTCGGACTAGCGGGACTATATACGAGCAGTACTTC.

This clonotype was detected only a few times. CDR3 in amino acids: CASSLGLSGGGETQYF. For the CDR3, the DNA is TGTGCCAGCAGTTTGGGCCTTAGCGGGGGTGGGGAGACCCAGTACTTC. V gene TRBV6-2 or TRBV6-3 combines with J gene TRBJ2-5; 9 positions agree with TRBD2. Trimming took 4 bases from V and 5 from J; bases not matched to a gene: 11. CDR1 MNHEY and CDR2 SVGEGT come from the germline V gene. This CDR3 has 16 residues.

V usage is TRBV15 and J usage is TRBJ1-2; D not certain. This CDR3 is built from 13 residues. CDR1 and CDR2 (germline): LNHNV, YYDKDF (reference sequence). V was trimmed by 5 bases and J by 5 bases, leaving 12 bases between them. CDR3 bases: TGTGCCACCAGCTTTAAGGACTCTTATGGCTACACCTTC. This codes for CATSFKDSYGYTF.

This clonotype was counted between two and nine times. The chain recombines TRBV5-6 with TRBJ1-4; possibly TRBD1 for D (5 bases). CDR1 is SGHDT, CDR2 YYEEEE, per germline. The CDR3 is made up of 16 amino acids. Trimming removed 4 bases at V and 0 bases at J, with 13 bases between. The DNA for the CDR3 is TGTGCCAGCAGCCGAGGGAGGGGAGCAACTAATGAAAAACTGTTTTTT. It specifies CASSRGRGATNEKLFF.

V gene TRBV20-1 combines with J gene TRBJ2-3; 10 nucleotides agree with TRBD2. Germline values: CDR1 DFQATT, CDR2 SNEGSKA (reference sequence). This CDR3 has 17 amino acids. The V and J ends lost 5 bases and 0 bases, in that order; junction bases with no gene match: 11. CDR3 residues: CSASGLASTTSTDTQYF. CDR3 nucleotide sequence: TGCAGTGCTTCGGGACTAGCGTCTACAACTAGCACAGATACGCAGTATTTT.

This clonotype was recorded many times. Its ends do not fully match the called genes, so a read error is possible. V gene TRBV4-3 combines with J gene TRBJ2-1; 7 bases are a match to TRBD2. This CDR3 comprises 18 residues. Germline assignment: CDR1 LGHNA and CDR2 YSLEER. The CDR3 coding sequence is TGCGCCAGCAGCCAAGAACCCATAACGGGAGGTTCCTTCAATGAGCAGTTCTTC. It is translated as CASSQEPITGGSFNEQFF.

This rearrangement joins TRBV5-1 to TRBJ2-3; 8 bases are a match to TRBD1. The J segment lost 0 bases and the V segment lost 3 bases, leaving 6 bases of the junction unmatched. The CDR3 spans 16 residues. The V gene's germline CDR1 is SGHRS and CDR2 YFSETQ. The CDR3 loop reads CASSWGQEASTDTQYF. The CDR3 coding sequence is TGCGCCAGCAGCTGGGGACAGGAGGCTAGCACAGATACGCAGTATTTT.

V and J are TRBV19 and TRBJ2-3; 10 bases are shared with TRBD2. This CDR3 has 16 residues. The trim removed 4 bases at V and 2 bases at J, leaving 6 bases unmatched. Looked up from germline, CDR1 is LNHDA and CDR2 is SQIVND (reference sequence). CDR3 nucleotides: TGTGCCAGTAGTACTCCACTAGCGGGGATCACAGATACGCAGTATTTT. Protein product: CASSTPLAGITDTQYF.